This TCR beta chain was found in a study of blood T cell repertoires in COVID-19. Assay: immunoSEQ multiplex PCR; the TCRdb copy retains only in-frame clones and omits some. The repertoire consists of fewer than 200,000 clones, with over 80% occurring once and the leading ten covering 9.1%. The sequence derives from a woman aged 80 or older with active or convalescent COVID-19. Sequenced material: peripheral blood.

The CDR3 spells CASSIVEQGAGELFF. CDR3 bases: TGTGCCAGTAGTATAGTCGAACAGGGGGCCGGGGAGCTGTTTTTT. The chain carries TRBV19 and TRBJ2-2; 8 nucleotides match TRBD1. V was clipped by 1 base and J by 6 bases; unmatched bases: 4. The length of the CDR3 is 15 residues. The germline V gene encodes CDR1 LNHDA and CDR2 SQIVND (reference sequence).